This T cell receptor beta chain is drawn from a study of immune cell composition in non-small cell lung cancer. Looking at the study overall: Tumours were mainly lung adenocarcinoma or squamous cell carcinoma.

Whole-study findings and limits: In adenocarcinoma, maximal tumour-associated clone frequency tracked TIL tumour reactivity. Shared sequences between tumour-reactive and dominant in vivo clones were not proven.

About this clone itself: Its antigen is not identified.

TCRdb keeps only in-frame clones here, not all; method: immunoSEQ multiplex PCR. The sample holds roughly 1,800 clones; around 76% are singletons and the top ten take around 4.3%. Genomic DNA came from frozen unsorted single-cell suspensions. The germline V gene has CDR1 MGHRA and CDR2 YSYEKL. The V gene end was trimmed by 5 bases and the J gene end by 4 bases; junction bases not matched to a gene: 5. The CDR3 spans 14 residues. The chain employs TRBV4-1 and TRBJ2-1, with 7 nucleotides matching TRBD2. Sequenced material: lung tumor tissue. This TCR was recovered from a human donor with non-small cell lung cancer. CDR3 amino acids: CASSIPGLYNEQFF. CDR3 in DNA: TGCGCCAGCAGCATCCCGGGACTATACAATGAGCAGTTCTTC.